The 25 T cell receptor beta chains in this list originate from one sample, sequenced in a study of T cell changes during pregnancy in multiple sclerosis. The table came from immunoSEQ multiplex PCR; TCRdb's copy has only in-frame clones and leaves some out. This repertoire shows some 64,000 clones, over 80% found once; its top ten account for 2% to 2.5%. Source: peripheral blood, taken in the first trimester of pregnancy. These receptors were taken from a female donor with multiple sclerosis, enrolled in a pregnancy study.

The J gene is TRBJ2-1, the V gene TRBV7-3; a weak D match, TRBD2 (5 bases). The CDR3 length is 13 residues. Germline assignment: CDR1 SGHTA and CDR2 FQGTGA. V was trimmed by 3 bases and J by 8 bases, leaving 11 bases between them. CDR3 coding DNA: TGTGCCAGCAGCTTTGGAGGACGGGATGAGCAGTTCTTC. Its translation: CASSFGGRDEQFF.

J is TRBJ2-1 and V is TRBV19; 10 bases agree with TRBD2. With V trimmed by 5 bases and J by 6 bases, 4 bases remained unmatched. CDR1 and CDR2 (germline): LNHDA, SQIVND (reference sequence). The CDR3 has 14 residues. The CDR3 nucleotides are TGTGCCAGTAGTCTGAGCGGGAGGGCCAATGAGCAGTTCTTC. Translated: CASSLSGRANEQFF.

A single count supports this clone. This chain connects TRBV11-3 to TRBJ2-7, with D possibly being TRBD2 (5 bases). The V and J ends lost 2 bases and 6 bases respectively, with 14 bases between them. Germline lookup yields CDR1 SGHNT and CDR2 YENEEA. The CDR3 runs to 14 residues. This chain's CDR3 is CASSLSQLAGEQYF. The CDR3 coding sequence is TGTGCCAGCAGCTTAAGCCAGCTCGCGGGCGAGCAGTACTTC.

The rearrangement uses TRBV5-1 and TRBJ2-7; D perhaps matches TRBD2 (6 bases). Germline V gene lookup returns CDR1 SGHRS and CDR2 YFSETQ. This CDR3 contains 14 residues. The V end lost 0 bases, the J end lost 3 bases, and 10 bases lay between the germline ends. This chain's CDR3 is CASSLEGGSYEQYF. The CDR3 DNA follows: TGCGCCAGCAGCTTGGAGGGAGGAAGCTACGAGCAGTACTTC.

This chain uses TRBV15 with TRBJ2-5; D uncertain. Trimming took 1 base from V and 3 from J, leaving 18 bases between them. This CDR3 is 17 amino acids long. Germline CDR1 and CDR2: LNHNV and YYDKDF (reference sequence). CDR3 protein: CATSRGFLTENEETQYF. Here the CDR3 DNA reads TGTGCCACCAGCAGAGGTTTTTTGACGGAGAATGAAGAGACCCAGTACTTC.

V gene TRBV6-5 combines with J gene TRBJ2-1, with a weak D call TRBD1 (5 bases). There are 13 residues in the CDR3. V was cut by 4 bases and J by 3 bases, with 7 bases left in between. Germline V gives CDR1 MNHEY, CDR2 SVGAGI. CDR3 amino acids: CASSLGHYNEQFF. CDR3 coding DNA: TGTGCCAGCAGTTTAGGACACTACAATGAGCAGTTCTTC.

The rearrangement uses TRBV7-9 and TRBJ2-1; 7 nucleotides match TRBD2. The length of the CDR3 is 11 residues. The germline V gene has CDR1 SEHNR and CDR2 FQNEAQ (reference sequence). J lost 16 bases, V lost 1 base, and 4 bases had no gene match. CDR3: CASSLGAGAFF. CDR3 DNA sequence: TGTGCCAGCAGCTTAGGTGCGGGAGCTTTCTTC.

The chain links TRBV30 to TRBJ2-2; 9 bases are a match to TRBD1. The V and J ends lost 3 bases and 3 bases, in that order; junction bases with no gene match: 2. In germline, CDR1 is GTSNPN, CDR2 SVGIG (reference sequence). The CDR3 spans 14 residues. The CDR3 DNA reads as TGTGCCTGGAGGACAGGGGGTGACACCGGGGAGCTGTTTTTT. As protein: CAWRTGGDTGELFF.

The chain links TRBV7-2 to TRBJ1-4; D perhaps matches TRBD1 (6 bases). The CDR3 is 14 amino acids. Germline CDR1 SGHTA, CDR2 FQGNSA. The V end lost 4 bases, the J end lost 0 bases, and 6 bases lay between the germline ends. CDR3 loop: CASSWTATNEKLFF. In nucleotides, the CDR3 is TGTGCCAGCAGCTGGACAGCAACTAATGAAAAACTGTTTTTT.

This chain joins TRBV5-5 and TRBJ2-4, with TRBD1 matching 7 bases. J was trimmed by 4 bases and V by 7 bases; bases with no gene match: 5. CDR1 is SGHKS, CDR2 YYEKEE, per germline (reference sequence). The CDR3 runs 13 residues. CDR3 bases: TGTGCCAGCTCCGGGACAGATAAAAACATTCAGTACTTC. Protein sequence: CASSGTDKNIQYF.

The chain carries TRBV18 and TRBJ2-3; TRBD1 is a possible D gene (5 bases). V was trimmed by 5 bases and J by 5 bases, leaving 11 bases between them. From germline, CDR1 is KGHSH and CDR2 LQKENI. This CDR3 region has 13 residues. The CDR3 reads CASSGALGDTQYF. The DNA for the CDR3 is TGTGCCAGCTCAGGGGCACTGGGAGATACGCAGTATTTT.

The table lists this clone with a count of one. The V and J genes are TRBV27 and TRBJ1-2; 7 nucleotides align to TRBD1. With V trimmed by 3 bases and J by 6 bases, 10 bases remained unmatched. The length of the CDR3 is 15 residues. Germline lookup yields CDR1 MNHEY and CDR2 SMNVEV (reference sequence). This CDR3 reads CASSLRTGVVDGYTF. DNA of the CDR3: TGTGCCAGCAGTTTGCGTACAGGGGTAGTTGATGGCTACACCTTC.

V and J are TRBV29-1 and TRBJ2-5; 7 nucleotides align to TRBD1. Germline assignment: CDR1 SQVTM and CDR2 ANQGSEA. The CDR3 runs 14 residues. The junction had 3 bases not matched to a gene; V was cut back by 1 base and J by 1 base. CDR3 in amino acids: CSVEGDRAQETQYF. In DNA form, the CDR3 reads TGCAGCGTTGAAGGAGACAGGGCCCAAGAGACCCAGTACTTC.

The chain joins TRBV28 to TRBJ1-2; D is unclear. Germline V gene lookup returns CDR1 MDHEN and CDR2 SYDVKM. V lost 7 bases to trimming and J lost 4 bases, with 19 bases between them. This CDR3 spans 15 amino acids. CDR3 sequence (DNA): TGTGCCAGCATCTATACGGGGTCAGACGGCTATGGCTACACCTTC. Protein product: CASIYTGSDGYGYTF.

This chain joins TRBV19 and TRBJ2-1; 8 nucleotides align to TRBD2. This CDR3 spans 14 amino acids. After removal of 5 bases from V and 8 bases from J, the junction contained 8 bases not matched to a gene. Per germline, CDR1 LNHDA and CDR2 SQIVND (reference sequence). The CDR3 DNA is TGTGCCAGTAGTTTTGGTAGCGGGACCGATGAGCAGTTCTTC. Its translation: CASSFGSGTDEQFF.

The chain is built from TRBV19 and TRBJ2-7; TRBD2 agrees at 14 bases. Germline V gives CDR1 LNHDA, CDR2 SQIVND (reference sequence). The CDR3 contains 16 residues. Trimming took 0 bases from V and 3 from J; bases not matched to a gene: 1. As DNA, the CDR3 is TGTGCCAGTAGTATAGACGGGACTAGCGGGAGCTACGAGCAGTACTTC. This encodes CASSIDGTSGSYEQYF.

The genes are TRBV28 and TRBJ1-2; a possible D gene is TRBD1 (6 bases). Germline V gene sequence: CDR1 MDHEN, CDR2 SYDVKM. V lost 8 bases to trimming and J lost 4 bases, with 20 bases between them. The CDR3 covers 15 residues. DNA for the CDR3: TGTGCCAGCCTGGCGGCAGGGGCGCGGTCCTATGGCTACACCTTC. This codes for CASLAAGARSYGYTF.

The chain has TRBV28 and TRBJ2-7; tentatively, D is TRBD1 (6 bases). This CDR3 region has 17 residues. Germline V gives CDR1 MDHEN, CDR2 SYDVKM. V lost 6 bases to trimming and J lost 2 bases, with 23 bases between them. DNA of the CDR3: TGTGCCAGCAGCGATGGGACACCCGAGGTCCCTACCTACGAGCAGTACTTC. Encoded protein: CASSDGTPEVPTYEQYF.

The sample holds a few counts of this clone. The chain carries TRBV5-1 and TRBJ2-7; the match to TRBD2 covers 14 bases. Germline V gene sequence: CDR1 SGHRS, CDR2 YFSETQ. This CDR3 has 15 residues. With V trimmed by 4 bases and J by 2 bases, 2 bases remained unmatched. CDR3 region: CASSPGLAGAYEQYF. The CDR3 DNA reads as TGCGCCAGCAGCCCGGGACTAGCGGGAGCCTACGAGCAGTACTTC. The variable domain in full, with the rest retrieved from reference TRBV5-1 and TRBJ2-7, is KAGVTQTPRYLIKTRGQQVTLSCSPISGHRSVSWYQQTPGQGLQFLFEYFSETQRNKGNFPGRFSGRQFSNSRSEMNVSTLELGDSALYLCASSPGLAGAYEQYFGPGTRLTVT.

V and J are TRBV7-2 and TRBJ2-6, with a weak D call TRBD2 (5 bases). Per the germline V gene, CDR1 is SGHTA and CDR2 is FQGNSA. This CDR3 contains 15 residues. Trimming left V 1 base short and J 4 bases short, with 8 bases between. The CDR3 nucleotides are TGTGCCAGCAGCTTAGATCGGGGAGGGGCCAACGTCCTGACTTTC. Translated, it gives CASSLDRGGANVLTF. The full variable domain, rest sourced from reference TRBV7-2 and TRBJ2-6, is GAGVSQSPSNKVTEKGKDVELRCDPISGHTALYWYRQSLGQGLEFLIYFQGNSAPDKSGLPSDRFSAERTGGSVSTLTIQRTQQEDSAVYLCASSLDRGGANVLTFGAGSRLTVL.

This clone was found a few times. The V and J genes are TRBV30 and TRBJ1-1; D not certain. CDR3 length: 13 residues. V lost 4 bases and J lost 2, with 11 bases in between. CDR1 is GTSNPN, CDR2 SVGIG, per germline (reference sequence). CDR3 region: CAWTPGPNTEAFF. CDR3 coding DNA: TGTGCCTGGACACCCGGTCCTAACACTGAAGCTTTCTTT.

This sequence joins TRBV19 and TRBJ2-2, with TRBD2 identical over 7 bases. Germline V gene lookup returns CDR1 LNHDA and CDR2 SQIVND (reference sequence). J was trimmed by 5 bases and V by 5 bases; bases with no gene match: 8. The CDR3 covers 15 residues. CDR3 coding DNA: TGTGCCAGTAGTTTACGCGGGAGATTTACCGGGGAGCTGTTTTTT. As protein: CASSLRGRFTGELFF.

The V and J genes are TRBV7-9 and TRBJ1-1; D is unclear. The CDR3 spans 13 residues. V lost 5 bases and J lost 7, with 14 bases in between. Germline assignment: CDR1 SEHNR and CDR2 FQNEAQ (reference sequence). CDR3 sequence (DNA): TGTGCCAGCAGCGCAACGCGAGGGCTTGAAGCTTTCTTT. Translation: CASSATRGLEAFF.

The chain combines TRBV4-3 with TRBJ2-7, with TRBD2 identical over 10 bases. The germline gives CDR1 LGHNA, CDR2 YSLEER. Losses at the gene ends were 1 base for V and 3 bases for J; bases not matched to a gene: 0. The CDR3 runs to 14 residues. The CDR3 is CASSQGTSGYEQYF. For the CDR3, the DNA is TGCGCCAGCAGCCAAGGGACTAGCGGCTACGAGCAGTACTTC.

The V gene is TRBV5-1, the J gene TRBJ2-6, with TRBD2 matching 8 bases. Trimming at V came to 4 bases and at J to 2 bases, leaving 2 bases not matched to a gene. The CDR3 runs to 15 residues. CDR1 SGHRS and CDR2 YFSETQ come from the germline V gene. CDR3 residues: CASSTGGPGANVLTF. For the CDR3, the DNA is TGCGCCAGCAGCACGGGGGGGCCTGGGGCCAACGTCCTGACTTTC.